The 27 T cell receptor beta chains below were found in one sample sequenced in a study of T-cell memory formation after mild COVID-19. Using its own MiXCR run on the 5' RACE reads, TCRdb lists one record per CDR3 protein. The sample has 150,000 to 200,000 distinct CDR3 sequences; 10% to 15% are singletons. Sequenced input: PBMCs or a T cell subset sorted from them (not recorded which). The source of these receptors is a young man who had mild COVID-19 (a few samples of this study predate the infection). Cell type and time point are not known.

The chain links TRBV7-2 to TRBJ2-3; a possible D gene is TRBD2 (6 bases). This CDR3 is built from 15 residues. Germline V CDR1 and CDR2: SGHTA, FQGNSA. V was shortened by 5 bases and J by 1 base, with 13 bases between the two germline ends. The CDR3 region has the DNA TGTGCCAGCAGCCAATACGGGGGTGGCACAGATACGCAGTATTTT. It encodes CASSQYGGGTDTQYF.

This clonotype was observed many times. V and J are TRBV12-3 or TRBV12-4 and TRBJ1-1, with a weak D call TRBD1 (6 bases). The length of the CDR3 is 12 residues. Trimming removed 5 bases at V and 10 bases at J, with 14 bases between. CDR3: CASSPRDNTAFF. Written as DNA, the CDR3 is TGTGCCAGCAGTCCCCGGGACAATACAGCTTTCTTT.

Worth noting for this clonotype: At one end the junction does not follow the germline gene, possibly because of a read error. The genes are TRBV20-1 and TRBJ1-6; no definite D call. Germline values: CDR1 DFQATT, CDR2 SNEGSKA (reference sequence). The CDR3 contains 11 residues. In DNA, the CDR3 is TGCAGTGCTAGACTCAATGGGCAGCTAACCTTT. Encoded protein: CSARLNGQLTF.

The J gene is TRBJ2-2, the V gene TRBV5-5; 12 bases are a match to TRBD2. Germline lookup yields CDR1 SGHKS and CDR2 YYEKEE (reference sequence). This CDR3 comprises 17 residues. The V and J ends lost 2 bases and 5 bases, in that order; junction bases with no gene match: 7. The CDR3 nucleotides are TGTGCCAGCAGCTTTACTAGCGGGGGGTCTTGGACCGGGGAGCTGTTTTTT. Amino acids: CASSFTSGGSWTGELFF.

This clonotype was detected many times. The chain links TRBV4-1 to TRBJ1-2; tentatively, D is TRBD1 (5 bases). In germline, CDR1 is MGHRA, CDR2 YSYEKL. The CDR3 is 14 residues long. With 0 bases removed from V and 6 bases from J, the gap between germline ends came to 11 bases. This CDR3 is CASSQDRGFNGYTF. In DNA form, the CDR3 reads TGCGCCAGCAGCCAAGACCGGGGGTTCAATGGCTACACCTTC.

The CDR3 here is CASSWGQGIQPQHF. For the CDR3, the DNA is TGTGCCAGCAGTTGGGGACAGGGCATTCAGCCCCAGCATTTT. The chain is built from TRBV12-3 or TRBV12-4 and TRBJ1-5; 9 bases match TRBD1. This CDR3 comprises 14 residues. With 4 bases clipped from V and 6 bases from J, the junction kept 4 bases outside the gene matches.

The genes are TRBV28 and TRBJ2-4, with D unclear. V was cut by 5 bases and J by 0 bases, with 11 bases left in between. CDR1 MDHEN and CDR2 SYDVKM come from the germline V gene. The CDR3 sequence is 15 residues long. The CDR3 bases are TGTGCCAGCAGTGGACGGACGCTAGCCAAAAACATTCAGTACTTC. This codes for CASSGRTLAKNIQYF.

This clonotype came up a few times. The chain carries TRBV6-2 or TRBV6-3 and TRBJ1-6; D uncertain. V was trimmed by 6 bases and J by 8 bases, leaving 32 bases between them. Germline CDR1 and CDR2: MNHEY and SVGEGT. This CDR3 has 20 residues. The CDR3 region has the DNA TGTGCCAGCAGAACCCTCACCCTTACCGACCGCCGGGTTGGGTATTCACCCCTCCACTTT. Protein product: CASRTLTLTDRRVGYSPLHF.

The genes are TRBV7-3 and TRBJ1-1; D remains ambiguous. Trimming removed 0 bases from V and 3 bases from J, with 8 bases in between. From germline, CDR1 is SGHTA and CDR2 FQGTGA. The CDR3 is made up of 14 amino acids. The CDR3 DNA follows: TGTGCCAGCAGCTTAACGTTCGGGGACACTGAAGCTTTCTTT. As protein: CASSLTFGDTEAFF.

The chain carries TRBV7-2 and TRBJ1-2; D is perhaps TRBD1 (5 bases). This CDR3 contains 15 residues. Trimming cost V 1 base and J 6 bases, with 15 bases left between them. The germline CDR1 and CDR2 sequences are SGHTA and FQGNSA. CDR3 residues: CASSLGGRGKHGYTF. The CDR3 DNA reads TGTGCCAGCAGCTTAGGGGGGAGGGGCAAGCATGGCTACACCTTC. The full variable domain, its missing parts supplied by reference TRBV7-2 and TRBJ1-2, is GAGVSQSPSNKVTEKGKDVELRCDPISGHTALYWYRQSLGQGLEFLIYFQGNSAPDKSGLPSDRFSAERTGGSVSTLTIQRTQQEDSAVYLCASSLGGRGKHGYTFGSGTRLTVV.

The chain has TRBV11-2 and TRBJ2-5, with a weak D call TRBD2 (7 bases). Germline CDR1 SGHAT, CDR2 FQNNGV. This CDR3 is built from 12 residues. With 7 bases removed from V and 7 bases from J, the gap between germline ends came to 13 bases. The CDR3 reads CASTLGGVTQYF. The CDR3 nucleotides are TGTGCCAGCACCCTAGGGGGGGTGACCCAGTACTTC.

This rearrangement joins TRBV7-9 to TRBJ1-2; 7 bases fit TRBD1. Germline V gene lookup returns CDR1 SEHNR and CDR2 FQNEAQ (reference sequence). This CDR3 is built from 15 residues. J was trimmed by 6 bases and V by 5 bases; bases with no gene match: 12. The CDR3 loop is CASSTHRGEVDGYTF. CDR3 coding DNA: TGTGCCAGCAGCACCCACAGGGGAGAGGTCGATGGCTACACCTTC.

There are a few counts of this clonotype. This chain uses TRBV27 with TRBJ2-4; 10 bases agree with TRBD1. The junction had 6 bases not matched to a gene; V was cut back by 3 bases and J by 10 bases. The CDR3 sequence is 14 residues long. The V gene's germline CDR1 is MNHEY and CDR2 SMNVEV (reference sequence). CDR3: CASSFRDRGGIQYF. CDR3 bases: TGTGCCAGCAGTTTCCGGGACAGGGGTGGGATTCAGTACTTC.

The chain links TRBV6-2 or TRBV6-3 to TRBJ2-6; the D gene is possibly TRBD1 (5 bases). V was cut by 6 bases and J by 2 bases, with 11 bases left in between. Germline assignment: CDR1 MNHEY and CDR2 SVGEGT. The CDR3 is 15 residues long. The CDR3 reads CASSTQTAGANVLTF. In DNA, the CDR3 is TGTGCCAGCAGCACTCAGACAGCTGGGGCCAACGTCCTGACTTTC.

DNA for the CDR3: TGTGCCAGCTCACCTAGACGAATAGGGGGCTTATCGAGAACCGGGGAGCTGTTTTTT. Translating gives CASSPRRIGGLSRTGELFF. This sequence joins TRBV18 and TRBJ2-2; 7 bases line up with TRBD1. The trim removed 3 bases at V and 5 bases at J, leaving 18 bases unmatched. CDR3 size: 19 residues. Germline values: CDR1 KGHSH, CDR2 LQKENI.

The V gene is TRBV6-5, the J gene TRBJ2-3, with D possibly TRBD2 on 5 matching bases. Germline-derived CDR1 and CDR2 are MNHEY and SVGAGI. The ends were cut back, 6 bases at V and 4 bases at J, with 8 bases in the middle. CDR3 length equals 12 residues. The CDR3 region has the DNA TGTGCCAGCAGACTAGACTCAGATACGCAGTATTTT. This encodes CASRLDSDTQYF.

The rearrangement joins TRBV7-8 to TRBJ2-5, with 8 bases lining up with TRBD2. Germline V gene data show CDR1 as SGHVS and CDR2 as FQNEAQ. The V segment lost 3 bases and the J segment 3 bases; nucleotides outside the gene matches: 6. The CDR3 runs to 15 residues. In DNA, the CDR3 is TGTGCCAGCAGCTTGGGGCGGGGGGCTAAAGAGACCCAGTACTTC. The encoded protein is CASSLGRGAKETQYF. Supplemented by reference TRBV7-8 and TRBJ2-5, the full variable domain reads GAGVSQSPRYKVAKRGQDVALRCDPISGHVSLFWYQQALGQGPEFLTYFQNEAQLDKSGLPSDRFFAERPEGSVSTLKIQRTQQEDSAVYLCASSLGRGAKETQYFGPGTRLLVL.

This clonotype was seen more than once but under ten times. This chain uses TRBV20-1 with TRBJ1-6; D is ambiguous. Germline V CDR1 and CDR2: DFQATT, SNEGSKA (reference sequence). This CDR3 comprises 13 residues. The V gene lost 3 bases and the J gene lost 6 bases, with 9 bases spanning the gap. The CDR3 nucleotides are TGCAGTGCTAGTGGCCAGCCTAATTCACCCCTCCACTTT. It encodes CSASGQPNSPLHF.

This clonotype was detected only a few times. The rearrangement links TRBV18 to TRBJ2-2, with D possibly matching TRBD2 (7 bases). The CDR3 spans 16 residues. Trimming shortened V by 1 base and J by 4 bases, and 13 bases separated the two germline ends. Germline CDR1 reads KGHSH; CDR2 reads LQKENI. The CDR3 DNA follows: TGTGCCAGCTCACCACAAGCCGGGGGGCCCACCGGGGAGCTGTTTTTT. This translates into CASSPQAGGPTGELFF.

This rearrangement joins TRBV5-1 to TRBJ2-5; 7 bases fit TRBD2. The CDR3 is 15 residues long. V gave up 5 bases and J gave up 7 bases; unmatched junction bases: 14. CDR1 and CDR2 (germline): SGHRS, YFSETQ. As DNA, the CDR3 is TGCGCCAGCAGATCAAGCGGGACCCCCTTTGGGACCCAGTACTTC. It yields the protein CASRSSGTPFGTQYF.

This chain joins TRBV28 and TRBJ2-7; D gene ambiguous. The CDR3 has 13 residues. Germline-derived CDR1 and CDR2 are MDHEN and SYDVKM. Deletions cut 3 bases from V and 6 bases from J, with 12 bases between. CDR3 protein: CASSFFPWGEQYV. The CDR3 region has the DNA TGTGCCAGCAGTTTCTTCCCCTGGGGCGAGCAGTACGTC.

V gene TRBV6-6 combines with J gene TRBJ2-7; TRBD2 matches at 7 bases. This CDR3 has 14 residues. CDR1 is MNHNY, CDR2 SVGAGI, per germline (reference sequence). Trimming at V came to 3 bases and at J to 4 bases, leaving 6 bases not matched to a gene. The CDR3 is CASSYQSGAYEQYF. The CDR3, as DNA: TGTGCCAGCAGTTATCAAAGCGGGGCTTACGAGCAGTACTTC.

The chain joins TRBV12-3 or TRBV12-4 to TRBJ2-6; D is perhaps TRBD1 (5 bases). V was shortened by 6 bases and J by 0 bases, with 9 bases between the two germline ends. CDR3 length equals 15 residues. In DNA form, the CDR3 reads TGTGCCAGCAGCAGGGCGGCCTCTGGGGCCAACGTCCTGACTTTC. The encoded protein is CASSRAASGANVLTF.

This clonotype turned up a few times. The chain joins TRBV12-3 or TRBV12-4 to TRBJ1-4; the D gene is possibly TRBD1 (5 bases). CDR3 length equals 16 residues. V was pared by 3 bases and J by 8 bases, with 19 bases between. CDR3 loop: CASSFEGSMGEEKLFF. CDR3 sequence (DNA): TGTGCCAGCAGTTTCGAGGGGAGTATGGGTGAAGAAAAACTGTTTTTT.

This chain links TRBV7-2 with TRBJ1-4; 10 nucleotides line up with TRBD1. Germline lookup yields CDR1 SGHTA and CDR2 FQGNSA. The CDR3 runs to 14 residues. V lost 2 bases and J lost 7; bases outside the gene matches: 1. CDR3 sequence: CASSLRTGGEKLFF. CDR3 sequence (DNA): TGTGCCAGCAGCTTAAGGACAGGGGGTGAAAAACTGTTTTTT.

In its sample, this clonotype was seen a few times. The genes are TRBV4-1 and TRBJ2-5; D unresolved. This CDR3 comprises 16 residues. Between the trimmed V and J ends, which lost 6 bases and 5 bases, there was a span of 22 bases. CDR1 MGHRA and CDR2 YSYEKL come from the germline V gene. The CDR3 nucleotides are TGCGCCAGCAGTGGAGACGGGTTCTCTGCGCCCGAGACCCAGTACTTC. As protein: CASSGDGFSAPETQYF.

J is TRBJ2-1 and V is TRBV15; D is ambiguous. The ends were cut back, 0 bases at V and 8 bases at J, with 5 bases in the middle. The CDR3 totals 12 residues. The germline V gene has CDR1 LNHNV and CDR2 YYDKDF (reference sequence). The DNA of the CDR3 is TGTGCCACCAGCAGAGATTCGGATGAGCAGTTCTTC. This encodes CATSRDSDEQFF.